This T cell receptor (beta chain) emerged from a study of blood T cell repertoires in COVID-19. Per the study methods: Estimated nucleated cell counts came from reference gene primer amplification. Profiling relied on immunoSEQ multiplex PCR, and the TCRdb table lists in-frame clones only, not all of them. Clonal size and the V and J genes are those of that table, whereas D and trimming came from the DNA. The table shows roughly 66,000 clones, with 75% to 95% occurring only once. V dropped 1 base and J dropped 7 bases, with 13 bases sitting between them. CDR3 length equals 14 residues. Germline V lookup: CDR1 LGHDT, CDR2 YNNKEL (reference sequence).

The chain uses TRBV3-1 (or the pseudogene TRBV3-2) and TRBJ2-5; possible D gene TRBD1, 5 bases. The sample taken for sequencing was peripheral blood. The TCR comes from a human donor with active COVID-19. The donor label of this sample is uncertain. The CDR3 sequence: CASSQGGTRATQYF. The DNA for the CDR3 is TGTGCCAGCAGCCAAGGGGGCACCAGGGCGACCCAGTACTTC.